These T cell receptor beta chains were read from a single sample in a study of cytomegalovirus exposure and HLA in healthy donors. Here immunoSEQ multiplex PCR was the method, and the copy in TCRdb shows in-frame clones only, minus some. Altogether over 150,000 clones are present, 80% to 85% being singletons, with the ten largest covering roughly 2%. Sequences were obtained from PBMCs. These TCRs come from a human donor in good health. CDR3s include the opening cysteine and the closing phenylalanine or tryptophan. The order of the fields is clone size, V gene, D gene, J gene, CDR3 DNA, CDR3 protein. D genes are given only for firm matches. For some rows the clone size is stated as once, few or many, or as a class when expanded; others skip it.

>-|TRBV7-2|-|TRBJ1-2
TGTGCCAGCAGCTACCTAGGGAGGGGTAATCCTGGCTACACCTTC
CASSYLGRGNPGYTF
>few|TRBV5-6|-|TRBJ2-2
TGTGCCAGCAGCTTGGTGTCTGTTGGGGAGCTGTTTTTT
CASSLVSVGELFF
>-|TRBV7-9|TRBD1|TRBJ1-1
TGTTCCAGCAGCAAACCCCGGGACAGGGGGGTAGGGACTGAAGCTTTCTTT
CSSSKPRDRGVGTEAFF
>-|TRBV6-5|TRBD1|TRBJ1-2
TGTGCCAGCGGGGGACAGCCAATGTTTTATGGCTACACCTTC
CASGGQPMFYGYTF
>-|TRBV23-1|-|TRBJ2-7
TGCGCCAGAACCCCGGCGGGACAGAGAACCTACGAGCAGTACTTC
CARTPAGQRTYEQYF
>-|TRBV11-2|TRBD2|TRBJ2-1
TGTGCCAGCAGCTTAGGGAGCGGGGGCCCTCCGTGGGGGCAGTTCTTC
CASSLGSGGPPWGQFF
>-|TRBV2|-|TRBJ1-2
TGTGCCAGCTCGTCAGTAAACTATGGCTACACCTTC
CASSSVNYGYTF
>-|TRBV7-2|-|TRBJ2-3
TGTGCCAGCAGCTGGGTCGGGGATACGCAGTATTTT
CASSWVGDTQYF
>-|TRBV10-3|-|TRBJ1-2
TGTGCCATCAGTGACCCAAGCGGGGAGATAACTCACTATGGCTACACCTTC
CAISDPSGEITHYGYTF
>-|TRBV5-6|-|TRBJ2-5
TGTGCCAGCAGCTTCGGGCCGAGCGGGACCCAGTACTTC
CASSFGPSGTQYF
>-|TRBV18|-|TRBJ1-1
TGTGCCAGCTCGACTGAGGGCCCGAACACTGAAGCTTTCTTT
CASSTEGPNTEAFF
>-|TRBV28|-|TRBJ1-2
TGTGCCAGCAGCTCCCCCTGGGACTTTCGCTTC
CASSSPWDFRF
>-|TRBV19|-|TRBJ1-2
TGTGCCAGTAGTTTGCCAGGGGCCTATGGCTACACCTTC
CASSLPGAYGYTF
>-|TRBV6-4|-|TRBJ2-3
TGTGCCAGCAGCGAGGGGGGGGATACGCAGTATTTT
CASSEGGDTQYF
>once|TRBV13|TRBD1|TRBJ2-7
TGTGCCAGCAGCTTAGGGTGGGACAGCGAATTCTACGAGCAGTACTTC
CASSLGWDSEFYEQYF
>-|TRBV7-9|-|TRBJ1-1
TGTGCCACTCAACGGGAGGGGGACACTGAAGCTTTCTTT
CATQREGDTEAFF
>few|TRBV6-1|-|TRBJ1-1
TGTGCCAGCAGTGTTCTGTTGGGGTATGGGCAAGGGGCCGGGAACACTGAAGCTTTCTTT
CASSVLLGYGQGAGNTEAFF
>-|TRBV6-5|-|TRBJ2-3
TGTGCCAGCAGGGGGACTTCCACAGATACGCAGTATTTT
CASRGTSTDTQYF
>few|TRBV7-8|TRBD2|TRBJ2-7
TGTGCCAGCAGCCAGGCTCGGGGGGAACACGAGCAGTACTTC
CASSQARGEHEQYF
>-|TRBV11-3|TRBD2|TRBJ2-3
TGTGCCAGCAGCTTACGGTCGGGGGGAGATACGCAGTATTTT
CASSLRSGGDTQYF
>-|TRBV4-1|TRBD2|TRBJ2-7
TGCGCCAGCAGCCAAGAACAGCGGGGGAGCTCCTACGAGCAGTACTTC
CASSQEQRGSSYEQYF
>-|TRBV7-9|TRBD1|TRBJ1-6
TGTTCCAGCAGACAGGGTAATTCACCCCTCCACTTT
CSSRQGNSPLHF
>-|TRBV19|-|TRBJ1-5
TGTGCCAGTAGTATTGGGGCGGGGAATCAGCCCCAGCATTTT
CASSIGAGNQPQHF
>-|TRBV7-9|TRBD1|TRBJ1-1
TGTGCCAGCAGCTCCGGACAGGGAGGGCGGACTGAAGCTTTCTTT
CASSSGQGGRTEAFF
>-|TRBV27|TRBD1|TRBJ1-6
TGTGCCAGCAGTCCCCTTGGAGGGGGCCCCCTCCACTTT
CASSPLGGGPLHF
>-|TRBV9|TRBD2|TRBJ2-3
TGTGCCAGCAGCGTAGCTAGCGGGGGGGCCTTCGGCACAGATACGCAGTATTTT
CASSVASGGAFGTDTQYF
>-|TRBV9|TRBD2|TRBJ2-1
TGTGCCAGCAGCCCCCGACTAGCGGGGGGGCCAGGGGAGCAGTTCTTC
CASSPRLAGGPGEQFF
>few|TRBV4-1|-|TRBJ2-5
TGCGCCAGCAGCCAAGATGGAGACTCCAAAGAGACCCAGTACTTC
CASSQDGDSKETQYF
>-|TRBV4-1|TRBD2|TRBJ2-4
TGCGCCAGCAGCCAAGGGACTAGCAGCGCCAAAAACATTCAGTACTTC
CASSQGTSSAKNIQYF
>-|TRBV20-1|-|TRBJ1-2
TGCAGTGCTAGAGCAGGGGATACCTTC
CSARAGDTF
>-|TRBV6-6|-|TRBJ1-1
TGTGCCAGCAGTCAGACGACAGCTGGAATGGCTTTCTTT
CASSQTTAGMAFF
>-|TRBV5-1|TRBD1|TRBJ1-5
TGCGCCAGCAGCCGGGGACAGGGTGACAATCAGCCCCAGCATTTT
CASSRGQGDNQPQHF
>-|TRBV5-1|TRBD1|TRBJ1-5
TGCGCCAGCAGCTTGAGGGGACAGGCGGATCAGCCCCAGCATTTT
CASSLRGQADQPQHF
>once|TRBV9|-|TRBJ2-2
TGTGCCAGCAGGAGGGCGAGCGGGAACACCGGGGAGCTGTTTTTT
CASRRASGNTGELFF
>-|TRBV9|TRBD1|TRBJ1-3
TGTGCCAGCAGCGTAGGGACAGGCTCTGGAAACACCATATATTTT
CASSVGTGSGNTIYF
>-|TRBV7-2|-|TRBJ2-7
TGTGCCAGCAGCTTAGGGAGGGCACAGGGGACAATAAGGTTCGAGCAGTACTTC
CASSLGRAQGTIRFEQYF
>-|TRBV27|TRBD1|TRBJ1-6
TGTGCCAGCAGTTTAGACAGGGGGCATAATTCACCCCTCCACTTT
CASSLDRGHNSPLHF
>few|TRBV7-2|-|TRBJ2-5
TGTGCCAGCAGCCCGAGGATGCAAGAGACCCAGTACTTC
CASSPRMQETQYF
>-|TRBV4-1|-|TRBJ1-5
TGCGCCAGCAGCCAAGTCGTCCAGAACAATCAGCCCCAGCATTTT
CASSQVVQNNQPQHF
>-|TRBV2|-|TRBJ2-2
TGTGCCAGCAACAAAGGGGACACCGGGGAGCTGTTTTTT
CASNKGDTGELFF
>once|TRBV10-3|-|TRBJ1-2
TGTGCCATCAGCGGCACGGGACATCTCCTCCACTATGGCTACACCTTC
CAISGTGHLLHYGYTF
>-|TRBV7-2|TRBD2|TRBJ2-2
TGTGCCAGCAGCCTTTTGTCTAGCGGCTACACCGGGGAGCTGTTTTTT
CASSLLSSGYTGELFF
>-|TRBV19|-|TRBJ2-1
TGTGCCAGTAGTCACTATACCTACAATGAGCAGTTCTTC
CASSHYTYNEQFF
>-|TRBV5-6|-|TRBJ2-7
TGTGCCAGCAGCCCACGAGGCAGGGGCAACGAGCAGTACTTC
CASSPRGRGNEQYF
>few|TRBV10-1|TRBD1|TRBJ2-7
TGCGCCAGCAGTGACGGGACAGGGCCCTACGAGCAGTACTTC
CASSDGTGPYEQYF
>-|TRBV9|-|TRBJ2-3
TGTGCCAGCAGCCTACAGGGAGCCTTCACAGATACGCAGTATTTT
CASSLQGAFTDTQYF